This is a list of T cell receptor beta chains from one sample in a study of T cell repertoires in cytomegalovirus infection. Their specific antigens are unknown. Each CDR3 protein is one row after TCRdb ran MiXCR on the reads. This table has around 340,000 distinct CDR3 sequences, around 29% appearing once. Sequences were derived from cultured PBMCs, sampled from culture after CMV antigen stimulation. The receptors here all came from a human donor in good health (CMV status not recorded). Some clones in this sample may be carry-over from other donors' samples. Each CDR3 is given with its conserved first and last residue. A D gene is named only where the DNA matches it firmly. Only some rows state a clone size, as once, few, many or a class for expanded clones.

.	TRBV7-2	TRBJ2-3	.	CASSLGRLTSTDTQYF	TGTGCCAGCAGCTTAGGACGGTTAACCAGCACAGATACGCAGTATTTT
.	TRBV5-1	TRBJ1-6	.	CASSSDGRASSYNSPLHF	TGCGCCAGCAGCTCGGACGGCAGGGCAAGCTCCTATAATTCACCCCTCCACTTT
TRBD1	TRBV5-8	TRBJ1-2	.	CASSLTGTGAPINYGYTF	TGTGCCAGCAGCTTAACTGGGACAGGGGCACCTATTAACTATGGCTACACCTTC
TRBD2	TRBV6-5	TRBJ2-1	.	CASSRRGRVQVQFYNEQFF	TGTGCCAGCAGTCGGCGCGGGAGGGTCCAGGTTCAATTTTACAATGAGCAGTTCTTC
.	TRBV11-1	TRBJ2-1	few	CASTRKANNEQFF	TGTGCCAGCACCCGGAAGGCGAACAATGAGCAGTTCTTC
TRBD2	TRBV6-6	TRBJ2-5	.	CASSLGTSGSETQYF	TGTGCCAGCAGTTTGGGAACTAGCGGGTCGGAGACCCAGTACTTC
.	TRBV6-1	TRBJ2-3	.	CATKLPGTQPTDTQYF	TGTGCCACCAAACTGCCGGGGACACAGCCCACAGATACGCAGTATTTT
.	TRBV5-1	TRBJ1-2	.	CASSPKGGNYGYTF	TGCGCCAGCAGCCCAAAGGGGGGAAACTATGGCTACACCTTC
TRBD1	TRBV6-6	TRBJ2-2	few	CASSGDRGQRVVVTGELFF	TGTGCCAGCAGTGGGGACAGGGGCCAGCGAGTGGTTGTCACCGGGGAGCTGTTTTTT
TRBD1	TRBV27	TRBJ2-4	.	CASSLDRGKAKNIQYF	TGTGCCAGCAGTTTGGACAGGGGGAAGGCCAAAAACATTCAGTACTTC
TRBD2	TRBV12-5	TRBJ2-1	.	CASGFNQREYFF	TGTGCTAGTGGTTTTAATCAGCGGGAGTACTTCTTC
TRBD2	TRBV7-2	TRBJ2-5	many	CASSLAPAGEETQYF	TGTGCCAGCAGTCTAGCCCCAGCGGGAGAAGAGACCCAGTACTTC
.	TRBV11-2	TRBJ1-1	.	CASSLGRHMNTEAFF	TGTGCCAGCAGCTTAGGGAGACACATGAACACTGAAGCTTTCTTT
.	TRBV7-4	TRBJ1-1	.	CASSSVRSHTEAFF	TGTGCCAGCAGCTCCGTGCGGTCCCACACTGAAGCTTTCTTT
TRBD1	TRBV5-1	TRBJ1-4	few	CASSLSTGGGNEKLFF	TGCGCCAGCAGCTTGTCCACAGGGGGCGGTAATGAAAAACTGTTTTTT
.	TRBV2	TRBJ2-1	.	CASSEGSYNEQFF	TGTGCCAGCAGTGAAGGGTCCTACAATGAGCAGTTCTTC
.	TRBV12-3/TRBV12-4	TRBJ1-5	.	CASSFSRTPKDSNQPQHF	TGTGCCAGCAGTTTCTCTAGGACACCGAAAGATAGCAATCAGCCCCAGCATTTT
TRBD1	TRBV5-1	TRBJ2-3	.	CASSRAETGGTDTQYF	TGCGCCAGCAGCCGAGCCGAGACAGGGGGTACAGATACGCAGTATTTT
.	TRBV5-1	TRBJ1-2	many	CASSFTSTTSGYGYTF	TGCGCCAGCAGCTTTACTTCGACAACTTCGGGCTATGGCTACACCTTC
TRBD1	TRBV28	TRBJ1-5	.	CASSPERDRGRRGNQPQHF	TGTGCCAGCAGTCCCGAGCGGGACAGGGGGCGGAGGGGCAATCAGCCCCAGCATTTT
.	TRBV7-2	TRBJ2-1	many	CASSLGKSTYNEQFF	TGTGCCAGCAGCTTAGGGAAGTCTACCTACAATGAGCAGTTCTTC
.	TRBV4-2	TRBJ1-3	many	CASSQGQNGNTIYF	TGTGCCAGCAGCCAAGGACAGAATGGAAACACCATATATTTT
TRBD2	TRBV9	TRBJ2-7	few	CASSVDDRGGTNEQYF	TGTGCCAGCAGCGTTGATGACCGGGGAGGGACGAACGAGCAGTACTTC
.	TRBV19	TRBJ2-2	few	CASSMISGTANTGELFF	TGTGCCAGTAGTATGATCTCCGGGACGGCGAACACCGGGGAGCTGTTTTTT
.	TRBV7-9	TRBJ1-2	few	CASSKTVYGYTF	TGTGCCAGCAGCAAAACGGTCTATGGCTACACCTTC